What follows are 15 T cell receptor beta chains derived from one specimen sequenced in a study of blood T cell repertoires in COVID-19. Sequencing was performed with immunoSEQ multiplex PCR; in TCRdb, only in-frame clones are kept and a portion is missing. The data show 45,000 to 55,000 clones, over 75% seen once. The specimen was peripheral blood. The receptors originated from a human donor in a cohort sampled during active COVID-19.

This chain uses TRBV6-5 with TRBJ1-3; 7 bases agree with TRBD1. Trimming cost V 5 bases and J 0 bases; bases outside gene matches: 4. Germline CDR1 is MNHEY and CDR2 is SVGAGI. The CDR3 consists of 15 residues. In DNA, the CDR3 is TGTGCCAGCAGTCGCGGGACAGCCTCTGGAAACACCATATATTTT. This sequence encodes CASSRGTASGNTIYF.

The rearrangement uses TRBV6-6 and TRBJ2-5, with 7 bases that match TRBD2. Trimming cost V 6 bases and J 7 bases; bases outside gene matches: 11. Germline CDR1 is MNHNY and CDR2 is SVGAGI (reference sequence). There are 14 residues in the CDR3. The CDR3 loop reads CASSQAGPRATQYF. CDR3 nucleotide sequence: TGTGCCAGCAGCCAAGCGGGGCCTAGGGCGACCCAGTACTTC.

The CDR3 sequence: CASSFISGYGYTF. The DNA of the CDR3 is TGTGCCAGCAGTTTCATCTCAGGTTATGGCTACACCTTC. The chain uses TRBV12-3 or TRBV12-4 and TRBJ1-2; D remains ambiguous. V lost 3 bases to trimming and J lost 5 bases, with 10 bases between them. The CDR3 is 13 amino acids.

The CDR3 loop reads CASSLEVRGPINYGYTF. CDR3 sequence (DNA): TGCGCCAGCAGCTTGGAGGTCAGGGGGCCTATTAACTATGGCTACACCTTC. This chain links TRBV5-1 with TRBJ1-2; the match to TRBD1 covers 8 bases. Germline trimming cut 0 bases from V and 1 base from J; bases unmatched to any gene: 8. The CDR3 is 17 amino acids. From germline, CDR1 is SGHRS and CDR2 YFSETQ.

The chain joins TRBV27 to TRBJ2-5; possibly TRBD1 for D (7 bases). Germline CDR1 and CDR2: MNHEY and SMNVEV (reference sequence). The CDR3 has 14 residues. The ends were cut back, 8 bases at V and 7 bases at J, with 20 bases in the middle. The DNA for the CDR3 is TGTGCCAGCGGCCAGACCAGGGGGGACGGGACCCAGTACTTC. Protein: CASGQTRGDGTQYF.

The rearrangement uses TRBV24-1 and TRBJ2-5; 9 bases fit TRBD1. Germline lookup yields CDR1 KGHDR and CDR2 SFDVKD. V gave up 0 bases and J gave up 5 bases; unmatched junction bases: 6. There are 16 residues in the CDR3. CDR3 sequence: CATSDLRDRAGETQYF. The CDR3 coding sequence is TGTGCCACCAGTGATTTGAGGGACAGGGCAGGGGAGACCCAGTACTTC.

V gene TRBV5-4 combines with J gene TRBJ2-7; possibly TRBD1 for D (5 bases). V gave up 4 bases and J gave up 1 base, with 15 bases separating them. CDR3 length: 15 residues. CDR1 and CDR2 from the germline V gene are SGHNT and YYREEE (reference sequence). CDR3 loop: CASSDSRGFSYEQYF. Written as DNA, the CDR3 is TGTGCCAGCAGCGATTCTAGGGGCTTTTCCTACGAGCAGTACTTC.

This rearrangement joins TRBV5-6 to TRBJ2-1; no reliable D call. Germline V gene sequence: CDR1 SGHDT, CDR2 YYEEEE. Trimming pared 0 bases from V and 3 bases from J, leaving 13 bases between. This CDR3 region has 16 residues. CDR3 sequence (DNA): TGTGCCAGCAGCTTGGTGTTTTCGAGCGACTACAATGAGCAGTTCTTC. Residues: CASSLVFSSDYNEQFF.

The V gene is TRBV5-1, the J gene TRBJ2-3; the match to TRBD2 covers 8 bases. The J segment lost 5 bases and the V segment lost 2 bases, leaving 4 bases of the junction unmatched. CDR3 length equals 14 residues. CDR1 SGHRS and CDR2 YFSETQ come from the germline V gene. The CDR3 DNA reads as TGCGCCAGCAGCTTTTCAACTAGCGGAGATACGCAGTATTTT. This gives the protein CASSFSTSGDTQYF. The whole variable domain, filled in from reference TRBV5-1 and TRBJ2-3, reads KAGVTQTPRYLIKTRGQQVTLSCSPISGHRSVSWYQQTPGQGLQFLFEYFSETQRNKGNFPGRFSGRQFSNSRSEMNVSTLELGDSALYLCASSFSTSGDTQYFGPGTRLTVL.

The chain links TRBV5-1 to TRBJ1-2, with 7 bases identical to TRBD1. The CDR3 spans 17 residues. The junction had 17 bases not matched to a gene; V was cut back by 7 bases and J by 2 bases. Germline CDR1 reads SGHRS; CDR2 reads YFSETQ. CDR3 nucleotides: TGCGCCAGCGGGAAAGTCGGGCAGGGGGTCTTAAACTATGGCTACACCTTC. Its protein product is CASGKVGQGVLNYGYTF.

The V gene is TRBV4-1, the J gene TRBJ1-3; D is undetermined. Germline loops: CDR1 MGHRA, CDR2 YSYEKL. The CDR3 is 16 amino acids. Trimming took off 3 bases at V and 0 bases at J, with 12 bases between the two ends. CDR3 region: CASSHGVTGSGNTIYF. The CDR3 DNA reads as TGCGCCAGCAGCCATGGAGTAACTGGCTCTGGAAACACCATATATTTT.

This clone was counted between two and nine times. This sequence joins TRBV6-4 and TRBJ1-5; no clear D. The CDR3 is 11 residues long. Germline V CDR1 and CDR2: MRHNA, SNTAGT. V lost 11 bases, J lost 9 bases, and 14 bases lay in between. The CDR3 sequence is CAPRRGRPQHF. The DNA for the CDR3 is TGTGCCCCCAGGCGGGGTCGGCCCCAGCATTTT.

The V and J genes are TRBV9 and TRBJ2-3; perhaps TRBD2 as D (5 bases). Germline CDR1 SGDLS, CDR2 YYNGEE. This CDR3 is built from 15 residues. With 0 bases removed from V and 2 bases from J, the gap between germline ends came to 10 bases. CDR3 sequence: CASSVGTRFTDTQYF. The CDR3 coding sequence is TGTGCCAGCAGCGTAGGAACTAGATTCACAGATACGCAGTATTTT. Full variable domain (missing parts from reference TRBV9 and TRBJ2-3): DSGVTQTPKHLITATGQRVTLRCSPRSGDLSVYWYQQSLDQGLQFLIQYYNGEERAKGNILERFSAQQFPDLHSELNLSSLELGDSALYFCASSVGTRFTDTQYFGPGTRLTVL.

V gene TRBV7-2 combines with J gene TRBJ1-5; no firm D call. The V gene's germline CDR1 is SGHTA and CDR2 FQGNSA. This CDR3 has 13 amino acids. Trimming left V 4 bases short and J 6 bases short, with 10 bases between. This CDR3 is CASSWLPGQPQHF. The DNA for the CDR3 is TGTGCCAGCAGCTGGCTCCCAGGTCAGCCCCAGCATTTT.

This chain links TRBV2 with TRBJ1-5; 7 bases line up with TRBD1. Germline values: CDR1 SNHLY, CDR2 FYNNEI. The CDR3 covers 14 residues. V trimming: 4 bases; J trimming: 5 bases; junction bases outside the gene matches: 5. The CDR3 is CASSVYRGDQPQHF. CDR3 nucleotide sequence: TGTGCCAGCAGTGTTTACAGGGGTGATCAGCCCCAGCATTTT.